Following are 27 T cell receptor beta chains from one sample sequenced in a study of beta chain features in type 1 diabetes. Isolated RNA was reverse transcribed in full, so expressed TCRB transcripts were sequenced. TCRdb's copy holds only in-frame clones and misses some; the assay was immunoSEQ multiplex PCR. Found here are hundreds of thousands of clones, around a sixth of them singletons; the top ten hold 0.02% to 0.025%. The specimen was naive CD4+ T cells from blood. These receptors were obtained from a woman aged 18-35 years in good health.

V usage is TRBV14 and J usage is TRBJ2-1; tentatively, D is TRBD2 (5 bases). Trimming took 0 bases from V and 6 from J, leaving 15 bases between them. Germline lookup yields CDR1 SGHDN and CDR2 FVKESK. CDR3 size: 16 residues. The CDR3: CASSQDFFLAVNEQFF. The CDR3 DNA is TGTGCCAGCAGCCAAGACTTCTTCCTAGCCGTCAATGAGCAGTTCTTC.

This clone was counted between two and nine times. The genes are TRBV28 and TRBJ2-7; maybe TRBD1 (5 bases). Trimming cost V 4 bases and J 1 base, with 11 bases left between them. Germline assignment: CDR1 MDHEN and CDR2 SYDVKM. This CDR3 spans 14 amino acids. CDR3 DNA: TGTGCCAGCAGTTATTACTCAGGGTCCTACGAGCAGTACTTC. Translation gives CASSYYSGSYEQYF.

The genes are TRBV19 and TRBJ2-7; tentative D call: TRBD2 (5 bases). V lost 3 bases and J lost 0, with 9 bases in between. The CDR3 loop spans 14 amino acids. The germline V gene has CDR1 LNHDA and CDR2 SQIVND (reference sequence). The CDR3 sequence is CASSIGGFSYEQYF. The DNA for the CDR3 is TGTGCCAGTAGTATCGGAGGATTCTCCTACGAGCAGTACTTC.

This clone was found a few times. The chain uses TRBV30 and TRBJ2-4; TRBD2 agrees at 11 bases. The CDR3 has 19 residues. Germline CDR1 reads GTSNPN; CDR2 reads SVGIG (reference sequence). Trimming took 5 bases from V and 1 from J; bases not matched to a gene: 16. The CDR3 region has the DNA TGTGCCTGGGGACAGCCCAGGGTAGCGGGAGGGCTCGCCAAAAACATTCAGTACTTC. It yields the protein CAWGQPRVAGGLAKNIQYF.

This clone was seen a handful of times. This sequence joins TRBV7-2 and TRBJ2-2; D might be TRBD1 (5 bases). The ends were cut back, 1 base at V and 6 bases at J, with 12 bases in the middle. This CDR3 contains 15 residues. Germline CDR1 reads SGHTA; CDR2 reads FQGNSA. The CDR3 DNA reads TGTGCCAGCAGCTTAGTGCAGGGTCCGGCCGGGGAGCTGTTTTTT. Amino acid sequence: CASSLVQGPAGELFF.

In this sample, this clone turned up a few times. This chain uses TRBV7-2 with TRBJ2-2, with 7 nucleotides matching TRBD2. This CDR3 contains 17 residues. The trim removed 0 bases at V and 5 bases at J, leaving 9 bases unmatched. CDR1 SGHTA and CDR2 FQGNSA come from the germline V gene. The CDR3 spells CASSLALAGASTGELFF. The CDR3 nucleotides read TGTGCCAGCAGCTTAGCGCTGGCGGGAGCGAGTACCGGGGAGCTGTTTTTT.

The CDR3 protein is CASSSTGRQETQYF. CDR3 coding DNA: TGTGCCAGCAGTTCCACAGGTCGACAAGAGACCCAGTACTTC. The gene calls are TRBV6-6 and TRBJ2-5, with TRBD1 as a possible D gene (5 bases). Germline V gene sequence: CDR1 MNHNY, CDR2 SVGAGI (reference sequence). The CDR3 extends over 14 amino acids. The ends were cut back, 4 bases at V and 2 bases at J, with 11 bases in the middle.

This clone was seen only a few times. The rearrangement joins TRBV13 to TRBJ2-3; D is ambiguous. This CDR3 has 12 residues. Between the trimmed V and J ends, which lost 5 bases and 6 bases, there was a span of 9 bases. Germline lookup yields CDR1 PRHDT and CDR2 FYEKMQ (reference sequence). CDR3 residues: CASSRRWDTQYF. Here the CDR3 DNA reads TGTGCCAGCAGCCGCAGGTGGGATACGCAGTATTTT.

This rearrangement joins TRBV9 to TRBJ1-1; a weak D match, TRBD1 (5 bases). Trimming stripped 4 bases from V and 1 base from J, with 14 bases between. The CDR3 runs 15 residues. Germline CDR1 SGDLS, CDR2 YYNGEE. This chain's CDR3 is CASSPRDFTNTEAFF. The CDR3 coding sequence is TGTGCCAGCAGCCCACGGGACTTTACGAACACTGAAGCTTTCTTT.

There are a few counts of this clone. The chain combines TRBV25-1 with TRBJ2-1; D gene ambiguous. V lost 0 bases and J 9 bases, leaving 12 bases between the germline ends. Germline V gives CDR1 MGHDK, CDR2 SYGVNS. This CDR3 comprises 14 residues. The CDR3 DNA is TGTGCCAGCAGTGAATATATTAGGAGTACTGAGCAGTTCTTC. As protein: CASSEYIRSTEQFF.

This chain uses TRBV6-5 with TRBJ1-1, with D perhaps TRBD1 (6 bases). The CDR3 has 14 residues. CDR1 and CDR2 (germline): MNHEY, SVGAGI. Trimming stripped 0 bases from V and 7 bases from J, with 12 bases between. CDR3 region: CASSYSKTGREAFF. The CDR3 DNA reads as TGTGCCAGCAGTTACTCGAAGACAGGACGTGAAGCTTTCTTT.

This clone was recorded a few times. The chain joins TRBV7-3 to TRBJ2-2; D unresolved. This CDR3 comprises 12 residues. The V gene's germline CDR1 is SGHTA and CDR2 FQGTGA. Trimming took off 3 bases at V and 6 bases at J, with 5 bases between the two ends. This CDR3 is CASSFISGELFF. The CDR3 DNA follows: TGTGCCAGCAGCTTTATTTCCGGGGAGCTGTTTTTT.

In its sample, this clone was seen a few times. V usage is TRBV7-9 and J usage is TRBJ1-4, with D possibly TRBD1 on 5 matching bases. Germline V gene sequence: CDR1 SEHNR, CDR2 FQNEAQ (reference sequence). Trimming left V 2 bases short and J 0 bases short, with 16 bases between. CDR3 size: 18 residues. The DNA for the CDR3 is TGTGCCAGCAGCTTATGGGGCAAAAGGTCGACAACTAATGAAAAACTGTTTTTT. Its translation is CASSLWGKRSTTNEKLFF.

This clone has only a few counts. This chain joins TRBV28 and TRBJ1-1; TRBD1 aligns across 8 bases. The CDR3 extends over 14 amino acids. V was clipped by 7 bases and J by 5 bases; unmatched bases: 9. Looked up from germline, CDR1 is MDHEN and CDR2 is SYDVKM. The CDR3 DNA follows: TGTGCCAGCACCCAGACAGGGGCCCAGACTGAAGCTTTCTTT. It is translated as CASTQTGAQTEAFF.

The chain is built from TRBV6-5 and TRBJ2-7; TRBD2 might be the D (5 bases). Trimming shortened V by 5 bases and J by 2 bases, and 13 bases separated the two germline ends. The CDR3 spans 14 residues. From germline, CDR1 is MNHEY and CDR2 SVGAGI. CDR3 nucleotide sequence: TGTGCCAGCAGTCTCAGCGGAAGCACCTACGAGCAGTACTTC. As protein: CASSLSGSTYEQYF.

The chain uses TRBV6-5 and TRBJ2-1, with TRBD1 identical over 8 bases. The CDR3 sequence is 14 residues long. Germline assignment: CDR1 MNHEY and CDR2 SVGAGI. V shed 10 bases and J 8 bases; nucleotides not matched to a gene: 13. The CDR3 coding sequence is TGTGCCACCCAGGGGGCCCCCGGGTACTATGAGCAGTTCTTC. This gives the protein CATQGAPGYYEQFF.

The chain is built from TRBV10-3 and TRBJ2-5; 9 bases agree with TRBD1. The CDR3 spans 13 residues. The ends lost 10 bases at V and 5 bases at J; junction bases unmatched: 8. The germline CDR1 and CDR2 sequences are ENHRY and SYGVKD. The CDR3 nucleotides are TGTGCCACGCGGGGACAGGGCGGGGAGACCCAGTACTTC. Protein product: CATRGQGGETQYF.

This chain links TRBV19 with TRBJ2-7; 7 nucleotides line up with TRBD2. Germline trimming cut 6 bases from V and 2 bases from J; bases unmatched to any gene: 7. Per germline, CDR1 LNHDA and CDR2 SQIVND (reference sequence). The CDR3 sequence is 14 residues long. CDR3 residues: CASRGSGVTYEQYF. The CDR3 DNA is TGTGCCAGTAGGGGCAGCGGGGTTACCTACGAGCAGTACTTC.

A few counts support this clone. The chain joins TRBV11-2 to TRBJ2-5; 8 nucleotides align to TRBD2. CDR1 and CDR2 from the germline V gene are SGHAT and FQNNGV. The V and J ends lost 5 bases and 4 bases, in that order; junction bases with no gene match: 12. The CDR3 runs 16 residues. Here the CDR3 reads CASSPQALAGRETQYF. The CDR3 DNA reads TGTGCCAGCAGCCCCCAGGCCCTAGCGGGTCGAGAGACCCAGTACTTC.

The chain recombines TRBV6-1 with TRBJ2-1; D call uncertain. The CDR3 contains 16 residues. Trimming took 2 bases from V and 4 from J, leaving 15 bases between them. Germline loops: CDR1 MNHNS, CDR2 SASEGT. CDR3 in amino acids: CASSEFPGTGYNEQFF. The DNA for the CDR3 is TGTGCCAGCAGTGAATTCCCAGGCACGGGTTACAATGAGCAGTTCTTC.

The V gene is TRBV15, the J gene TRBJ2-3, with D possibly being TRBD1 or TRBD2 (7 bases each). V was cut by 1 base and J by 12 bases, with 17 bases left in between. This CDR3 has 14 residues. Germline V gives CDR1 LNHNV, CDR2 YYDKDF (reference sequence). Written as DNA, the CDR3 is TGTGCCACCAGCAGAGTGGGAGGGGGCGCAATCCAGTATTTT. Translated: CATSRVGGGAIQYF.

The chain recombines TRBV4-1 with TRBJ1-2; the D gene is possibly TRBD1 (6 bases). The CDR3 consists of 16 residues. V gave up 3 bases and J gave up 0 bases, with 14 bases separating them. CDR1 and CDR2 (germline): MGHRA, YSYEKL. The CDR3 here is CASSHPGTIANYGYTF. The CDR3 DNA is TGCGCCAGCAGCCATCCCGGGACAATAGCTAACTATGGCTACACCTTC.

The chain couples TRBV7-3 to TRBJ1-1; D not resolved. Germline V gives CDR1 SGHTA, CDR2 FQGTGA. This CDR3 has 13 amino acids. V was pared by 5 bases and J by 1 base, with 8 bases between. This CDR3 reads CASSANRNTEAFF. The CDR3 DNA follows: TGTGCCAGCAGCGCGAACAGGAACACTGAAGCTTTCTTT.

This clone has more than one count but fewer than ten. The rearrangement links TRBV25-1 to TRBJ1-2; D is perhaps TRBD1 (5 bases). V was clipped by 3 bases and J by 7 bases, with 18 bases between them. CDR1 is MGHDK and CDR2 is SYGVNS in the germline V gene. There are 15 residues in the CDR3. This chain's CDR3 is CASSEAGRGGAGYTF. The CDR3 DNA sequence: TGTGCCAGCAGTGAGGCCGGGAGGGGAGGGGCTGGCTACACCTTC.

The chain has TRBV2 and TRBJ2-7; the D gene could be TRBD1 or TRBD2 (5 bases each). V was cut by 11 bases and J by 3 bases, with 14 bases left in between. The CDR3 runs to 12 residues. CDR1 and CDR2 from the germline V gene are SNHLY and FYNNEI. The CDR3 bases are TGTGCCGGTAGTAAGGGACGCTACGAGCAGTACTTC. Protein: CAGSKGRYEQYF.

This chain connects TRBV10-3 to TRBJ1-5; D perhaps matches TRBD1 (5 bases). Germline loops: CDR1 ENHRY, CDR2 SYGVKD. CDR3 length: 13 residues. The V and J ends lost 7 bases and 0 bases respectively, with 7 bases between them. The chain's CDR3 is CAIMGDSNQPQHF. In DNA, the CDR3 is TGTGCCATCATGGGGGATAGCAATCAGCCCCAGCATTTT.

V is TRBV7-2 and J is TRBJ2-2, with TRBD2 matching 7 bases. Trimming at V came to 3 bases and at J to 7 bases, leaving 11 bases not matched to a gene. Germline-derived CDR1 and CDR2 are SGHTA and FQGNSA. This CDR3 is 16 amino acids long. The CDR3 DNA reads TGTGCCAGCAGCTTGATCGGCGGGAGTGGTATCGGGGAGCTGTTTTTT. It specifies CASSLIGGSGIGELFF.